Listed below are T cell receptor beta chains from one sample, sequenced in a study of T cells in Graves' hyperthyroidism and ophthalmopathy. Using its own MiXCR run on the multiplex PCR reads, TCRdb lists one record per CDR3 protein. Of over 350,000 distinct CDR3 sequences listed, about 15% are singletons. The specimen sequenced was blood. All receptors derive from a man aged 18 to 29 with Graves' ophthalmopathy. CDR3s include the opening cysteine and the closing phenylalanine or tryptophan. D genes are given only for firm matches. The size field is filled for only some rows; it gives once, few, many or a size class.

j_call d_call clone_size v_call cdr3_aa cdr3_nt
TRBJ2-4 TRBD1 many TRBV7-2 CASSSQGDRDSIQYF TGTGCCAGCAGCTCCCAGGGGGACAGGGACAGCATTCAGTACTTC
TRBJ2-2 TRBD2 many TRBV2 CASSVELAGDTGELFF TGTGCCAGCAGTGTCGAGCTAGCGGGAGACACCGGGGAGCTGTTTTTT
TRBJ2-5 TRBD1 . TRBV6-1 CASRGTALETQYF TGTGCCAGCCGTGGGACAGCCCTGGAGACCCAGTACTTC
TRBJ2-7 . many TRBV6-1 CASSARQYFSYEQYF TGTGCCAGCAGTGCCAGACAGTATTTCTCCTACGAGCAGTACTTC
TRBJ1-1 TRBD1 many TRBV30 CACDRVSEAFF TGTGCCTGTGACAGGGTATCCGAAGCTTTCTTT
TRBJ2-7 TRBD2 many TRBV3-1 CASSQGVAGGSYEQYF TGTGCCAGCAGCCAAGGGGTAGCGGGAGGATCCTACGAGCAGTACTTC
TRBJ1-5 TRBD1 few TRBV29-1 CSVYDRENQPQHF TGCAGCGTCTACGACAGGGAGAATCAGCCCCAGCATTTT
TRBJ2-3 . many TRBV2 CASSEVPHTQYF TGTGCCAGCAGTGAAGTACCCCATACGCAGTATTTT
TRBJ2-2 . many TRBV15 CATSRGRGGTGELFF TGTGCCACCAGCAGAGGCAGGGGAGGCACCGGGGAGCTGTTTTTT
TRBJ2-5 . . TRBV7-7 CASSKGRGFQETQYF TGTGCTAGCAGCAAGGGCAGGGGCTTCCAAGAGACCCAGTACTTC
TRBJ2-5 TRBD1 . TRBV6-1 CASRDYGQGVGETQYF TGTGCCAGCAGGGACTACGGACAGGGAGTAGGGGAGACCCAGTACTTC
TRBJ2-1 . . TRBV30 CAWSLQAGQFF TGTGCCTGGAGCCTCCAGGCGGGGCAGTTCTTC
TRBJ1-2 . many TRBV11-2 CASREGGGYTF TGTGCCAGCAGAGAGGGAGGCGGCTACACCTTC
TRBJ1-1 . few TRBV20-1 CSARDRLRGAEAFF TGCAGTGCTAGAGATAGGTTGCGAGGCGCTGAAGCTTTCTTT
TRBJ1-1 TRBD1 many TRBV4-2 CASSQDGTVLGNTEAFF TGTGCCAGCAGCCAAGATGGGACAGTCCTAGGGAACACTGAAGCTTTCTTT
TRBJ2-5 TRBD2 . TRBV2 CASSGGGTSGYQETQYF TGTGCCAGCAGTGGCGGGGGGACTAGCGGGTACCAAGAGACCCAGTACTTC
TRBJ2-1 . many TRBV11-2 CASSLAWGGLGEQFF TGTGCCAGCAGCTTAGCGTGGGGGGGCCTTGGTGAGCAGTTCTTC
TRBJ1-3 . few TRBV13 CASSFRAAGNTIYF TGTGCCAGCAGCTTCCGGGCGGCTGGAAACACCATATATTTT
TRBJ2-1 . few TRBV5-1 CASSLDWTANGQFF TGCGCCAGCAGCTTGGACTGGACAGCGAATGGGCAGTTCTTC
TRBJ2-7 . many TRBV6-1 CASRNRDTEYEQYF TGTGCCAGCAGGAACCGGGACACGGAATACGAGCAGTACTTC
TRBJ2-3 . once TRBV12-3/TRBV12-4 CASSSSEDSADTQYF TGTGCCAGCTCGAGTAGCGAGGATAGCGCAGATACGCAGTATTTT
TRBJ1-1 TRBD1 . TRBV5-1 CACSLREDRTEAFF TGCGCCTGCAGCCTTAGGGAGGACAGGACTGAAGCTTTCTTT
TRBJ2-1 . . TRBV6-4 CASSETGQSNEQFF TGTGCCAGCAGTGAAACTGGACAGAGCAATGAGCAGTTCTTC